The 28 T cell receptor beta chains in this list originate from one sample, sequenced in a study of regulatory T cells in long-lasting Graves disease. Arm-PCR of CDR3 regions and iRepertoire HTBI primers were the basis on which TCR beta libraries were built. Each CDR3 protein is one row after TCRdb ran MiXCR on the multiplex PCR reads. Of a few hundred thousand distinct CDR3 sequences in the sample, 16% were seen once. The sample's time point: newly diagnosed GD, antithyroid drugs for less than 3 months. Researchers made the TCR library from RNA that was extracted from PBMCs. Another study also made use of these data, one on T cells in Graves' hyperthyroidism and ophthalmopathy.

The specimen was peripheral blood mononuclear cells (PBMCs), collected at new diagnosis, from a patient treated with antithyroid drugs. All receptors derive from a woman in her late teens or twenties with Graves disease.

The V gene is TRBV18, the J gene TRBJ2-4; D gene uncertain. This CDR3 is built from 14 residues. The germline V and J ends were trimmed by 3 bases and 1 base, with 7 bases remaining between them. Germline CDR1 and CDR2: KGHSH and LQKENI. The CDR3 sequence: CASSPLGAKNIQYF. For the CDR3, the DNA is TGTGCCAGCTCACCCTTAGGGGCCAAAAACATTCAGTACTTC.

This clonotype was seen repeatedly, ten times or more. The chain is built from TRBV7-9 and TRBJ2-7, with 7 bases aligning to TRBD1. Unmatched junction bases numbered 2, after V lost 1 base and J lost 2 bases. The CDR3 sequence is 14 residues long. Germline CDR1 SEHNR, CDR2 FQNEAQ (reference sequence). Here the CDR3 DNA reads TGTGCCAGCAGCTTAGTGGGACAGCCCTACGAGCAGTACTTC. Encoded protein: CASSLVGQPYEQYF.

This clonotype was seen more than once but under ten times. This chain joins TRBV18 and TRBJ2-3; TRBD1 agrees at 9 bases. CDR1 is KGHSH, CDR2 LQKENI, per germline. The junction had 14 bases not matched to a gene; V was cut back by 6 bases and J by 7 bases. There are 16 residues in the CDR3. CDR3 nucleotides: TGTGCCAGCTCCCATACGGGACAGGGAATGACAAATACGCAGTATTTT. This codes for CASSHTGQGMTNTQYF.

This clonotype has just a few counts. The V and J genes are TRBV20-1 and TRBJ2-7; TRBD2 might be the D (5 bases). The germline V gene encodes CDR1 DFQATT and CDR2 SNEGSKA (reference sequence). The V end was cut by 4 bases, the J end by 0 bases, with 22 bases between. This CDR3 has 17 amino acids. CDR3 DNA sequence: TGCAGTGCTACCAAACAAGGAGGCGGCTATAACTCCTACGAGCAGTACTTC. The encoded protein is CSATKQGGGYNSYEQYF.

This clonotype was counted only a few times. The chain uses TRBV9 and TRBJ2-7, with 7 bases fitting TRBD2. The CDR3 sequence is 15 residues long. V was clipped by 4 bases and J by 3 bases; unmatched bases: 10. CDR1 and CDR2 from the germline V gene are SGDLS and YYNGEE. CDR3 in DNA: TGTGCCAGCAGCCCAGAGCCAGGACTAGACTACGAGCAGTACTTC. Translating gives CASSPEPGLDYEQYF. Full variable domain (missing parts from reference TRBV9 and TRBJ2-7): DSGVTQTPKHLITATGQRVTLRCSPRSGDLSVYWYQQSLDQGLQFLIQYYNGEERAKGNILERFSAQQFPDLHSELNLSSLELGDSALYFCASSPEPGLDYEQYFGPGTRLTVT.

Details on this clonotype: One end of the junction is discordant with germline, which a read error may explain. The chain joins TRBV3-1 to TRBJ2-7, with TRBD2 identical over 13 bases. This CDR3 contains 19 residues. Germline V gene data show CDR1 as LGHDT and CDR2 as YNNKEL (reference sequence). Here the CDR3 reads CAGSQSPAELAGGPYEQYF. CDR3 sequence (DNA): TGTGCCGGCAGCCAAAGCCCGGCGGAACTAGCGGGAGGGCCCTACGAGCAGTACTTC.

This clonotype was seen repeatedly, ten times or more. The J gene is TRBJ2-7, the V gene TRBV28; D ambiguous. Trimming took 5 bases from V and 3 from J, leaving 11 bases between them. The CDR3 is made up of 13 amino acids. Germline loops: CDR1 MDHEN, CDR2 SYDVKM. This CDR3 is CASSPQAGYEQYF. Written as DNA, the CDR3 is TGTGCCAGCAGTCCCCAGGCCGGCTACGAGCAGTACTTC.

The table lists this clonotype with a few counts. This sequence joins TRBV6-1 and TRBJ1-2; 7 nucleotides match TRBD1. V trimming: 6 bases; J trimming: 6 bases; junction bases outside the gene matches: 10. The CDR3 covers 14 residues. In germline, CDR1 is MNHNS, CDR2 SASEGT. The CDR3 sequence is CASSRPDRRNGYTF. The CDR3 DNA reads TGTGCCAGCAGCCGCCCGGACAGGAGGAATGGCTACACCTTC.

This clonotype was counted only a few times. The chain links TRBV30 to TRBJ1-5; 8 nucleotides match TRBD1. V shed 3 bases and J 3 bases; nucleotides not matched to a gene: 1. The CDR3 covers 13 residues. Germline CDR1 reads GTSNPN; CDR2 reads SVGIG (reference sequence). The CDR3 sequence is CAWRGQDNQPQHF. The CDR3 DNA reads TGTGCCTGGAGGGGACAGGACAATCAGCCCCAGCATTTT.

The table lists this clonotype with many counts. CDR3 in amino acids: CASSLSTGLAGPNEQFF. CDR3 nucleotide sequence: TGTGCCAGCAGTTTATCCACGGGACTAGCGGGACCCAATGAGCAGTTCTTC. The chain employs TRBV27 and TRBJ2-1, with TRBD2 matching 13 bases. The ends lost 0 bases at V and 6 bases at J; junction bases unmatched: 5. CDR1 MNHEY and CDR2 SMNVEV come from the germline V gene (reference sequence). This CDR3 contains 17 residues.

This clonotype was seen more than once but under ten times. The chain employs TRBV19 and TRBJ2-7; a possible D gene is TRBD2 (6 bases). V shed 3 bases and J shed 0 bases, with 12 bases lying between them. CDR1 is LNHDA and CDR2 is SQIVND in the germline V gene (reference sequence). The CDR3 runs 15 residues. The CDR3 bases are TGTGCCAGTAGTATTACTAGCAGGAGCTCCTACGAGCAGTACTTC. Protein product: CASSITSRSSYEQYF. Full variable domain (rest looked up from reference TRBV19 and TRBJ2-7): DGGITQSPKYLFRKEGQNVTLSCEQNLNHDAMYWYRQDPGQGLRLIYYSQIVNDFQKGDIAEGYSVSREKKESFPLTVTSAQKNPTAFYLCASSITSRSSYEQYFGPGTRLTVT.

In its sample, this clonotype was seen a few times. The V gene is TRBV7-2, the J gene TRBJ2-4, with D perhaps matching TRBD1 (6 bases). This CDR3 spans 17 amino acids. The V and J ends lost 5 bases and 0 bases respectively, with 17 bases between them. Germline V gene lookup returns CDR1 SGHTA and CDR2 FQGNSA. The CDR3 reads CASSQQGRGLAKNIQYF. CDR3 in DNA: TGTGCCAGCAGCCAACAAGGCAGGGGTTTAGCCAAAAACATTCAGTACTTC.

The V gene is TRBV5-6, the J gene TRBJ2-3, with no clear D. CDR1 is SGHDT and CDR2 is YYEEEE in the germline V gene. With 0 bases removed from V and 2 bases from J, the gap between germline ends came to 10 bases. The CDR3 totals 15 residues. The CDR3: CASSLALGFTDTQYF. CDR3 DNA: TGTGCCAGCAGCTTGGCGCTAGGATTCACAGATACGCAGTATTTT.

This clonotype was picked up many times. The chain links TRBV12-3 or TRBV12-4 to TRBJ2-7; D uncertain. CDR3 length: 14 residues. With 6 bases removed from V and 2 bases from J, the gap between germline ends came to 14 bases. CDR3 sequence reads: CASSSYLTTYEQYF. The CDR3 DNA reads TGTGCCAGCAGCTCCTACCTAACCACCTACGAGCAGTACTTC.

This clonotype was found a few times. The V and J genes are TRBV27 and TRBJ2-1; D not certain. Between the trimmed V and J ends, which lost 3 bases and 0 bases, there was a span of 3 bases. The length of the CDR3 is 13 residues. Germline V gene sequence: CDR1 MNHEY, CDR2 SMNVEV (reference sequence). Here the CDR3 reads CASSFISYNEQFF. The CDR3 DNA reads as TGTGCCAGCAGTTTTATCTCCTACAATGAGCAGTTCTTC.

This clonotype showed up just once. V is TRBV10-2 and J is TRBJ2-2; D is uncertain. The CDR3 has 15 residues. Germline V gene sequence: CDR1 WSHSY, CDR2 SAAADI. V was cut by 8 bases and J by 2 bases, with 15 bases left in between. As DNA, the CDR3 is TGCGCCAGCGGCTTATCGCCCAGAAACACCGGGGAGCTGTTTTTT. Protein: CASGLSPRNTGELFF.

As DNA, the CDR3 is TGTGCCAGCAGCTTAGCGCGTGAAAAACTGTTTTTT. It translates to CASSLAREKLFF. The rearrangement joins TRBV7-9 to TRBJ1-4; D uncertain. V was clipped by 0 bases and J by 7 bases, with 3 bases between them. The CDR3 covers 12 residues. Germline-derived CDR1 and CDR2 are SEHNR and FQNEAQ (reference sequence).

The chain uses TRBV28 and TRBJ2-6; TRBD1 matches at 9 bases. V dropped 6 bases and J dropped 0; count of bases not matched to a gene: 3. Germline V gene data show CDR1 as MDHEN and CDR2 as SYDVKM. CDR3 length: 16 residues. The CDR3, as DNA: TGTGCCAGCAGCGGGGACAGGGCCTCTGGGGCCAACGTCCTGACTTTC. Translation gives CASSGDRASGANVLTF.

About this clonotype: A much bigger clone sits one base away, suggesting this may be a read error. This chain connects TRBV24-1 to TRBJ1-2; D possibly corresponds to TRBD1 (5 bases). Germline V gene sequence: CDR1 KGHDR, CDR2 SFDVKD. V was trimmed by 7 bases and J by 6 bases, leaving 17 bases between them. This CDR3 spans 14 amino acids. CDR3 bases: TGTGCCACCAGCCCCGCGAACAGGAACCATGGCTACACCTTC. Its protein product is CATSPANRNHGYTF.

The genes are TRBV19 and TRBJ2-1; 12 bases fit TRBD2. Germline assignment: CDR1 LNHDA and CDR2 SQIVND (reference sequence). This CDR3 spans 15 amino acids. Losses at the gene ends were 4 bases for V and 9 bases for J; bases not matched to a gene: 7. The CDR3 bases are TGTGCCAGTAGTAAGCTAGCGGGAGGGCCGGGTGAGCAGTTCTTC. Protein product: CASSKLAGGPGEQFF.

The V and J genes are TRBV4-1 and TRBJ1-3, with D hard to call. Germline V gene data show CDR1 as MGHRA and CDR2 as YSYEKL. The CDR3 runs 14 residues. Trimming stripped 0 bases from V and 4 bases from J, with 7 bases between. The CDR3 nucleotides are TGCGCCAGCAGCCAAGAATGGTCCGGAAACACCATATATTTT. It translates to CASSQEWSGNTIYF.

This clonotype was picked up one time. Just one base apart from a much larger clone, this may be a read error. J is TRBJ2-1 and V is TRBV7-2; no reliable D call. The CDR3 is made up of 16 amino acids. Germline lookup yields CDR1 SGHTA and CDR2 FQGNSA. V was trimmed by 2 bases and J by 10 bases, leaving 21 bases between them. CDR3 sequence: CASSLSRRQSSYEQFF. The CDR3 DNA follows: TGTGCCAGCAGCTTATCCAGGCGACAATCCTCCTACGAGCAGTTCTTC.

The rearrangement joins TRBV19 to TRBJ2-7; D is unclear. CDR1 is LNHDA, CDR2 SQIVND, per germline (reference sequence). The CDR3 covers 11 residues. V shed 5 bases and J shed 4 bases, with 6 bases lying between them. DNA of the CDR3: TGTGCCAGTAGTTCCATGTACGAGCAGTACTTC. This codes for CASSSMYEQYF.

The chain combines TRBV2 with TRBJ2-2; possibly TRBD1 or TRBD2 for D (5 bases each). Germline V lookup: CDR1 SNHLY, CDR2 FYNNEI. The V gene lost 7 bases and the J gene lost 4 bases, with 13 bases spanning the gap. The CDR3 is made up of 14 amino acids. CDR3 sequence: CASIGPGGTGELFF. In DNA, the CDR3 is TGTGCCAGCATCGGACCTGGGGGCACCGGGGAGCTGTTTTTT.

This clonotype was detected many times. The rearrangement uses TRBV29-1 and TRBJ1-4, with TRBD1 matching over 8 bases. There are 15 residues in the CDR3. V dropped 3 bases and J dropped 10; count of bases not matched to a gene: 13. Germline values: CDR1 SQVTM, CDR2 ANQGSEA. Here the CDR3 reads CSVEGGTGRMGKLFF. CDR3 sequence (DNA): TGCAGCGTTGAGGGTGGGACAGGAAGGATGGGAAAACTGTTTTTT.

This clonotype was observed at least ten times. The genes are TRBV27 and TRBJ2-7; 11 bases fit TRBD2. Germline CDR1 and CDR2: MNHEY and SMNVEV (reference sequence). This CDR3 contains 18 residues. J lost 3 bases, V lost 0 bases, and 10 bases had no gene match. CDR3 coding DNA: TGTGCCAGCAGTTTATCGCGTCCTAGCGGGAGGCCCGTCTACGAGCAGTACTTC. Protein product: CASSLSRPSGRPVYEQYF.

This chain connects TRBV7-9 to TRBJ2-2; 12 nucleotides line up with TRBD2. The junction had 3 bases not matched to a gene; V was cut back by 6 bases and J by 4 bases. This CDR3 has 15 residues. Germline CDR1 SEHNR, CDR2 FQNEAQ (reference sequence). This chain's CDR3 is CASRPGLAGTGELFF. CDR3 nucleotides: TGTGCCAGCAGACCGGGACTAGCGGGCACCGGGGAGCTGTTTTTT.

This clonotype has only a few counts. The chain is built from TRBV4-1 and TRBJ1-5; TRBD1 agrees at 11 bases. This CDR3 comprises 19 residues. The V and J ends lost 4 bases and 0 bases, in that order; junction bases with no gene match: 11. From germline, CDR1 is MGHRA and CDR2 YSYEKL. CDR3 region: CASSLQSGQGGYSNQPQHF. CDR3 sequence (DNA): TGCGCCAGCAGCCTACAATCGGGACAGGGGGGTTATAGCAATCAGCCCCAGCATTTT.